The 21 T cell receptor beta chains given below trace back to one sample, sequenced in a study of shared clonotypes between healthy human individuals. The protocol was immunoSEQ multiplex PCR, while the TCRdb copy is restricted to in-frame clones and leaves out a portion. The sample has over a million clones; roughly 97% are singletons. Sequencing was performed on naive CD4+ T cells sorted from blood. Subset in this sample: CD45RA+ positively selected. Every receptor here comes from a man aged 30 to 39 in good health.

The V call is TRBV7-8, the J call TRBJ2-7; D is unresolved. CDR3 length: 12 residues. Germline V gene sequence: CDR1 SGHVS, CDR2 FQNEAQ. Trimming took 6 bases from V and 3 from J, leaving 9 bases between them. The DNA for the CDR3 is TGTGCCAGCAGTGTGACGGGCTACGAGCAGTACTTC. Protein product: CASSVTGYEQYF.

As DNA, the CDR3 is TGTGCCAGCAGCTTAGGTCGACTAGGGCACAATGAGCAGTTCTTC. The encoded protein is CASSLGRLGHNEQFF. This chain joins TRBV11-3 and TRBJ2-1; a possible D gene is TRBD2 (6 bases). The V gene lost 1 base and the J gene lost 5 bases, with 12 bases spanning the gap. This CDR3 spans 15 amino acids. Germline-derived CDR1 and CDR2 are SGHNT and YENEEA.

The genes are TRBV19 and TRBJ1-4; 11 positions agree with TRBD1. CDR3 length: 13 amino acids. Per germline, CDR1 LNHDA and CDR2 SQIVND (reference sequence). The trim removed 6 bases at V and 8 bases at J, leaving 2 bases unmatched. CDR3 residues: CASRDRGREKLFF. CDR3 DNA sequence: TGTGCCAGTAGGGACAGGGGGCGCGAAAAACTGTTTTTT.

In nucleotides, the CDR3 is TGTGCCTGGAGTTTCCAGAGCGGGAGGGCCTTCGGCGAGCAGTACTTC. Translation: CAWSFQSGRAFGEQYF. The chain combines TRBV30 with TRBJ2-7, with 10 nucleotides matching TRBD2. Losses at the gene ends were 2 bases for V and 6 bases for J; bases not matched to a gene: 13. The length of the CDR3 is 16 residues. The germline V gene has CDR1 GTSNPN and CDR2 SVGIG (reference sequence).

The chain links TRBV2 to TRBJ2-7; D is perhaps TRBD1 (5 bases). The germline V gene encodes CDR1 SNHLY and CDR2 FYNNEI. CDR3 size: 18 residues. The V end lost 3 bases, the J end lost 6 bases, and 27 bases lay between the germline ends. The CDR3 DNA is TGTGCCAGCAGTGAGGGGCTGGACCGTTTCGCAGTAGTTTTCGAGCAGTACTTC. Its translation is CASSEGLDRFAVVFEQYF.

CDR3 protein: CASSLLGQLSYEQYF. CDR3 nucleotide sequence: TGCGCCAGCAGCTTGCTCGGACAGCTCTCCTACGAGCAGTACTTC. The chain employs TRBV5-1 and TRBJ2-7; possible D gene TRBD1, 6 bases. This CDR3 has 15 amino acids. Trimming stripped 1 base from V and 0 bases from J, with 11 bases between. Germline CDR1 and CDR2: SGHRS and YFSETQ. Based on the CDR3 plus reference TRBV5-1 and TRBJ2-7, the full variable domain is KAGVTQTPRYLIKTRGQQVTLSCSPISGHRSVSWYQQTPGQGLQFLFEYFSETQRNKGNFPGRFSGRQFSNSRSEMNVSTLELGDSALYLCASSLLGQLSYEQYFGPGTRLTVT.

CDR3 in amino acids: CASSLEPASDGYTF. CDR3 bases: TGCGCCAGCAGCTTGGAGCCTGCTTCGGACGGCTACACCTTC. This chain uses TRBV5-1 with TRBJ1-2; D remains unclear. Trimming took off 0 bases at V and 8 bases at J, with 14 bases between the two ends. The germline CDR1 and CDR2 sequences are SGHRS and YFSETQ. The CDR3 covers 14 residues.

This chain joins TRBV10-1 and TRBJ2-7, with 7 bases identical to TRBD2. The CDR3 runs 16 residues. Germline V lookup: CDR1 WNHNN, CDR2 SYGVQD (reference sequence). V lost 1 base, J lost 3 bases, and 9 bases stayed unmatched. The CDR3 here is CASSEFAGEGFYEQYF. The CDR3 DNA reads TGCGCCAGCAGTGAGTTCGCGGGAGAGGGGTTCTACGAGCAGTACTTC.

CDR3 DNA sequence: TGTGCCAGCAGTTTATCCGGAGGGCTGGGGGAGCAGTACTTC. This encodes CASSLSGGLGEQYF. The chain employs TRBV27 and TRBJ2-7; weak D call: TRBD2 (6 bases). The CDR3 contains 14 residues. Germline V gene data show CDR1 as MNHEY and CDR2 as SMNVEV (reference sequence). Trimming removed 0 bases at V and 7 bases at J, with 13 bases between.

V and J are TRBV28 and TRBJ1-4; a weak D match, TRBD1 (6 bases). Trimming shortened V by 8 bases and J by 6 bases, and 13 bases separated the two germline ends. The CDR3 runs to 13 residues. Germline CDR1 and CDR2: MDHEN and SYDVKM. CDR3 bases: TGTGCCAGCCAACAGGGCTTTTATGAAAAACTGTTTTTT. The encoded protein is CASQQGFYEKLFF.

The rearrangement joins TRBV28 to TRBJ2-7; D not certain. The germline CDR1 and CDR2 sequences are MDHEN and SYDVKM. The V and J ends lost 8 bases and 7 bases respectively, with 15 bases between them. The CDR3 covers 12 residues. The chain's CDR3 is CASGLGWSEQYF. For the CDR3, the DNA is TGTGCCAGCGGCCTTGGGTGGTCAGAGCAGTACTTC.

The rearrangement joins TRBV28 to TRBJ1-1; tentative D call: TRBD1 (6 bases). The germline V and J ends were trimmed by 3 bases and 3 bases, with 14 bases remaining between them. Germline V gene data show CDR1 as MDHEN and CDR2 as SYDVKM. The CDR3 is 15 amino acids. CDR3 DNA: TGTGCCAGCAGTTTTTTGGGCGAGGGGGACACTGAAGCTTTCTTT. It is translated as CASSFLGEGDTEAFF.

The chain combines TRBV29-1 with TRBJ2-3, with D possibly matching TRBD1 (6 bases). The germline gives CDR1 SQVTM, CDR2 ANQGSEA. The ends were cut back, 6 bases at V and 0 bases at J, with 13 bases in the middle. This CDR3 contains 14 residues. CDR3 sequence: CSVHSGQSTDTQYF. CDR3 sequence (DNA): TGCAGCGTCCATTCGGGACAAAGCACAGATACGCAGTATTTT.

The rearrangement joins TRBV27 to TRBJ1-1, with 7 bases aligning to TRBD1. V dropped 5 bases and J dropped 1; count of bases not matched to a gene: 10. The CDR3 is 16 residues long. In germline, CDR1 is MNHEY, CDR2 SMNVEV (reference sequence). DNA for the CDR3: TGTGCCAGCAGTCCGCACAGGGGAAGGGGGAACACTGAAGCTTTCTTT. The encoded protein is CASSPHRGRGNTEAFF.

The chain employs TRBV27 and TRBJ2-7; no clear D. V lost 4 bases to trimming and J lost 0 bases, with 4 bases between them. This CDR3 spans 12 amino acids. CDR1 is MNHEY and CDR2 is SMNVEV in the germline V gene (reference sequence). The CDR3 loop reads CASSSTSYEQYF. The CDR3 DNA sequence: TGTGCCAGCAGTTCCACCTCCTACGAGCAGTACTTC.

V gene TRBV28 combines with J gene TRBJ2-1; 11 bases match TRBD2. The germline V gene encodes CDR1 MDHEN and CDR2 SYDVKM. The ends lost 5 bases at V and 6 bases at J; junction bases unmatched: 3. The length of the CDR3 is 14 residues. CDR3 loop: CASSRSGRANEQFF. The CDR3 DNA follows: TGTGCCAGCAGTCGTAGCGGGAGGGCCAATGAGCAGTTCTTC.

The chain has TRBV9 and TRBJ2-7, with D tentatively TRBD1 (6 bases). CDR1 is SGDLS and CDR2 is YYNGEE in the germline V gene. The CDR3 sequence is 16 residues long. Trimming shortened V by 3 bases and J by 2 bases, and 18 bases separated the two germline ends. In DNA form, the CDR3 reads TGTGCCAGCAGCGGAGAAAGACAGGTTTACGCCTACGAGCAGTACTTC. Translating gives CASSGERQVYAYEQYF.

A single count supports this clone. The genes are TRBV7-2 and TRBJ2-1; D not certain. V was shortened by 4 bases and J by 4 bases, with 14 bases between the two germline ends. The CDR3 length is 15 residues. The germline gives CDR1 SGHTA, CDR2 FQGNSA. In DNA form, the CDR3 reads TGTGCCAGCAGCTCCCGCCCGCGGCCGTACAATGAGCAGTTCTTC. Encoded protein: CASSSRPRPYNEQFF.

This sequence joins TRBV6-6 and TRBJ2-5; perhaps TRBD2 as D (7 bases). Between the trimmed V and J ends, which lost 2 bases and 5 bases, there was a span of 12 bases. CDR3 size: 14 residues. Germline lookup yields CDR1 MNHNY and CDR2 SVGAGI (reference sequence). The CDR3 protein is CASSYGGAIETQYF. The CDR3, as DNA: TGTGCCAGCAGTTACGGGGGGGCCATTGAGACCCAGTACTTC.

The V gene is TRBV2, the J gene TRBJ2-3; D not resolved. Germline CDR1 and CDR2: SNHLY and FYNNEI. The V gene lost 7 bases and the J gene lost 3 bases, with 5 bases spanning the gap. The CDR3 extends over 11 amino acids. CDR3 in amino acids: CASTPTDTQYF. Here the CDR3 DNA reads TGTGCCAGCACCCCGACAGATACGCAGTATTTT.

The chain has TRBV27 and TRBJ2-5; D gene unclear. Trimming pared 0 bases from V and 6 bases from J, leaving 8 bases between. The CDR3 extends over 13 amino acids. Germline-derived CDR1 and CDR2 are MNHEY and SMNVEV (reference sequence). The CDR3 nucleotides read TGTGCCAGCAGTTTATCCGGAAGTCAGACCCAGTACTTC. Its translation: CASSLSGSQTQYF.